This T cell receptor (beta chain) was sequenced during a study of T-cell reconstitution after alpha-beta-depleted transplantation in children. Unique molecular identifiers tagged the TCRbeta library. TCRdb re-analysed the PCR reads in MiXCR, keeping a single row per CDR3 protein. The table shows some 600,000 distinct CDR3 sequences, with 13% occurring only once. In its sample, this clonotype was seen a few times. CDR1 is MDHEN and CDR2 is SYDVKM in the germline V gene. V was pared by 0 bases and J by 1 base, with 21 bases between. The CDR3 is 19 amino acids. The sample here was PBMCs, mostly from graft donor cells, taken 360 days after TCRalphabeta/CD19-depleted stem cell transplant. The sequence was obtained from a male patient aged 10 to 17 who had a stem cell transplant for acute myeloid leukemia, so the T cells may come from the graft donor. The chain has TRBV28 and TRBJ1-1, with a weak D call TRBD1 (6 bases). CDR3: CASSLWDLGRGSTNTEAFF. The CDR3 DNA sequence: TGTGCCAGCAGTTTATGGGACCTCGGCAGGGGCTCTACGAACACTGAAGCTTTCTTT.